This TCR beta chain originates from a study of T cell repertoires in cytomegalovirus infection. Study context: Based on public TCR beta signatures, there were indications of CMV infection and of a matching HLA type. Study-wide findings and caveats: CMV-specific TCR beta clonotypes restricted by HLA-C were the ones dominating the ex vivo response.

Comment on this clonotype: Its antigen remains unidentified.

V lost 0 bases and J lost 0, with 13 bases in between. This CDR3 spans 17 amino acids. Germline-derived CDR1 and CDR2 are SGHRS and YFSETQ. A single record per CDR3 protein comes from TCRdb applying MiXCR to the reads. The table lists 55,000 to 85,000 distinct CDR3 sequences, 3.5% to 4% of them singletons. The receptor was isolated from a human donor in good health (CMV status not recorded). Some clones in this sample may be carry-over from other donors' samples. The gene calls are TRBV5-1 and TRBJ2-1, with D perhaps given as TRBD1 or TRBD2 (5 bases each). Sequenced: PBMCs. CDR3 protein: CASSLGRGPLSYNEQFF. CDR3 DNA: TGCGCCAGCAGCTTGGGTAGGGGACCTCTCTCCTACAATGAGCAGTTCTTC.